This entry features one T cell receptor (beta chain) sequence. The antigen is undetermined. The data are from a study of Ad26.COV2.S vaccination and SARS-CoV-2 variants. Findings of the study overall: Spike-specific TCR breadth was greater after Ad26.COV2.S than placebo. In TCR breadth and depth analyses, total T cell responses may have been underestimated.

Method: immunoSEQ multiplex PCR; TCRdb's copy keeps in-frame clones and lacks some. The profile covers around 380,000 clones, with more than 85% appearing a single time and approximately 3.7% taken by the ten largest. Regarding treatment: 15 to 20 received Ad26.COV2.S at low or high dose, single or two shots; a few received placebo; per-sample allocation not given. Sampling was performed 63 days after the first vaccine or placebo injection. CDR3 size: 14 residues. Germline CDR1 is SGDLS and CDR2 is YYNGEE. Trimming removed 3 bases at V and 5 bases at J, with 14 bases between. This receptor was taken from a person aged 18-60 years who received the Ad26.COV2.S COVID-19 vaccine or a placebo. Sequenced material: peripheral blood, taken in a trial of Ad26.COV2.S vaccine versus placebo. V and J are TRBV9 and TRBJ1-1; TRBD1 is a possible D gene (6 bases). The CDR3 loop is CASSGDTGWTEAFF. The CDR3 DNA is TGTGCCAGCAGCGGGGACACAGGTTGGACTGAAGCTTTCTTT.